Below, 9 T cell receptor beta chains from the same sample are listed, as sequenced in a study of cytomegalovirus exposure and HLA in healthy donors (dated by TCRdb to between 2016 and 2019). Library preparation used the immunoSEQ multiplex PCR assay. The multiplex PCR relied on a mix of 60 forward primers for TCR Vbeta segments and 13 reverse primers for TCR Jbeta segments. Not all clones reach the TCRdb copy of this immuneACCESS table, which keeps in-frame sequences only. Checked studies attribute under half of the gap to unresolved V genes and leave the rest unexplained. The sample records 150,000 or so clones, 70% to 90% of which are singletons. More than 2% of the sample lies in the top ten. What was sequenced was PBMCs. Receptor source: a man aged 18 to 30 in good health and CMV-seropositive.

The chain recombines TRBV29-1 with TRBJ2-1, with D perhaps matching TRBD2 (5 bases). Germline lookup yields CDR1 SQVTM and CDR2 ANQGSEA. Trimming pared 3 bases from V and 4 bases from J, leaving 13 bases between. The CDR3 totals 14 residues. The CDR3 nucleotides read TGCAGCGTTGAGTGGACCGGGAAGTACAATGAGCAGTTCTTC. Translated, it gives CSVEWTGKYNEQFF.

This clone was picked up one time. The V gene is TRBV9, the J gene TRBJ1-3, with 7 bases lining up with TRBD1. Germline V gives CDR1 SGDLS, CDR2 YYNGEE. V lost 3 bases and J lost 6; bases outside the gene matches: 12. The CDR3 sequence is 16 residues long. Here the CDR3 reads CASSGLGAGGKNTIYF. CDR3 nucleotides: TGTGCCAGCAGCGGCCTCGGGGCAGGGGGGAAAAACACCATATATTTT.

The CDR3 protein is CATSREGDSRYEQYF. The CDR3 bases are TGTGCCACCAGCAGAGAAGGGGACAGTAGATACGAGCAGTACTTC. The chain employs TRBV15 and TRBJ2-7; TRBD1 agrees at 7 bases. Looked up from germline, CDR1 is LNHNV and CDR2 is YYDKDF (reference sequence). The CDR3 has 15 residues. Trimming cost V 0 bases and J 4 bases; bases outside gene matches: 6.

This chain connects TRBV27 to TRBJ1-2, with 7 nucleotides matching TRBD1. CDR3 length equals 17 residues. Trimming took 4 bases from V and 3 from J; bases not matched to a gene: 14. The germline V gene encodes CDR1 MNHEY and CDR2 SMNVEV (reference sequence). For the CDR3, the DNA is TGTGCCAGCAGTTCCCGAAGTATGCGGACAGGATACTATGGCTACACCTTC. Translating gives CASSSRSMRTGYYGYTF.

The chain joins TRBV13 to TRBJ2-3, with D unresolved. Trimming took off 5 bases at V and 4 bases at J, with 16 bases between the two ends. Germline CDR1 PRHDT, CDR2 FYEKMQ (reference sequence). The CDR3 is 15 residues long. Here the CDR3 DNA reads TGTGCCAGCAGCAAACCAGGATGGGTGCCAGATACGCAGTATTTT. Translated: CASSKPGWVPDTQYF.

Only one count was recorded for this clone. V gene TRBV7-9 combines with J gene TRBJ2-3; TRBD1 might be the D (6 bases). With 4 bases removed from V and 2 bases from J, the gap between germline ends came to 16 bases. There are 16 residues in the CDR3. Germline CDR1 reads SEHNR; CDR2 reads FQNEAQ (reference sequence). The CDR3 is CASSSVQWTDTDTQYF. In nucleotides, the CDR3 is TGTGCCAGCAGCTCCGTGCAATGGACAGACACAGATACGCAGTATTTT.

The rearrangement uses TRBV6-6 and TRBJ1-2, with no clear D. CDR3 length: 12 amino acids. V was pared by 7 bases and J by 8 bases, with 14 bases between. Germline V gene lookup returns CDR1 MNHNY and CDR2 SVGAGI (reference sequence). Here the CDR3 DNA reads TGTGCCAGCAATCCCGGTGGTCGGGGCTACACCTTC. Translating it yields CASNPGGRGYTF.

The J gene is TRBJ2-4, the V gene TRBV30; 7 bases line up with TRBD2. The CDR3 sequence is 12 residues long. V lost 4 bases, J lost 7 bases, and 4 bases stayed unmatched. From germline, CDR1 is GTSNPN and CDR2 SVGIG (reference sequence). The CDR3 loop is CAWTDGRNIQYF. In DNA, the CDR3 is TGTGCCTGGACGGACGGGAGGAACATTCAGTACTTC.

The chain carries TRBV14 and TRBJ2-1; 11 bases map to TRBD2. Germline CDR1 reads SGHDN; CDR2 reads FVKESK. The trim removed 0 bases at V and 6 bases at J, leaving 7 bases unmatched. The length of the CDR3 is 17 residues. The CDR3 nucleotides read TGTGCCAGCAGCCAAGATATGCTAGCGGGGGGTCCCAATGAGCAGTTCTTC. This sequence encodes CASSQDMLAGGPNEQFF.